This T cell receptor (beta chain) was sequenced during a study of pediatric ulcerative colitis. CDR1 and CDR2 from the germline V gene are SGHAT and FQNNGV. CDR3 size: 15 residues. Trimming cost V 1 base and J 7 bases; bases outside gene matches: 9. Sequenced by immunoSEQ multiplex PCR; TCRdb stores in-frame clones only, minus some. Seen here are tens of thousands of clones, about 87% observed once, and the top ten hold about 1.5%. This clonotype was obtained from a boy younger than 18 who was a control in a study of pediatric ulcerative colitis. The chain combines TRBV11-2 with TRBJ1-2, with TRBD1 identical over 7 bases. The specimen sequenced was blood. CDR3 protein: CASSLGRDRVFGYTF. The CDR3 bases are TGTGCCAGCAGCTTAGGACGCGACAGGGTATTTGGCTACACCTTC.